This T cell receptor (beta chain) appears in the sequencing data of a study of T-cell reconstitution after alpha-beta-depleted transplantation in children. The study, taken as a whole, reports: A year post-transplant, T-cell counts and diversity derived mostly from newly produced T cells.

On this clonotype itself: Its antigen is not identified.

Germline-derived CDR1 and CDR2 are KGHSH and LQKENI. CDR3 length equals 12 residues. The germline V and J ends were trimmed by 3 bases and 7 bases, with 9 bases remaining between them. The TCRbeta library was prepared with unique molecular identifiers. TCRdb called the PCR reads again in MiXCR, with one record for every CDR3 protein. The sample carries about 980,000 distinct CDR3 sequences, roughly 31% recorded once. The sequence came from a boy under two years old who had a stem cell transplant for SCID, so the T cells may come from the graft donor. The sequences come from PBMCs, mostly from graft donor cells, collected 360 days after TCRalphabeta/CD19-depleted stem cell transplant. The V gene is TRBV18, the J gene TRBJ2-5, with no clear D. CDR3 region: CASSPVNATQYF. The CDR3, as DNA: TGTGCCAGCTCACCGGTTAATGCGACCCAGTACTTC.